The 3 T cell receptor beta chains given below trace back to one sample, sequenced in a study of OX40 agonist ivuxolimab in advanced cancers. Clones were read by immunoSEQ multiplex PCR, and TCRdb kept only the in-frame ones, dropping some. The sample lists tens of thousands of clones, 85% occurring once. Sequencing was performed on CD4+ or CD8+ T cells sorted from blood, taken in a trial of the OX40 agonist ivuxolimab. These receptors all come from an adult with an advanced solid tumor such as melanoma, head and neck, liver or kidney cancer.

The CDR3, as DNA: TGTGCCAGCAGCTTGAAGAGGGTAGCGGGGGGGCCCCATGAGCAGTTCTTC. Amino acids: CASSLKRVAGGPHEQFF. The chain joins TRBV11-2 to TRBJ2-1; 11 bases line up with TRBD2. The ends lost 3 bases at V and 8 bases at J; junction bases unmatched: 12. CDR3 length: 17 residues. CDR1 and CDR2 from the germline V gene are SGHAT and FQNNGV.

This clone came up a few times. V is TRBV2 and J is TRBJ1-2; the D is unclear. Per germline, CDR1 SNHLY and CDR2 FYNNEI. Trimming removed 1 base at V and 4 bases at J, with 4 bases between. This CDR3 has 12 amino acids. The CDR3 DNA follows: TGTGCCAGCAGTGAAGTCTCCTATGGCTACACCTTC. The encoded protein is CASSEVSYGYTF.

About this clone itself: The sample holds other DNA sequences that translate to the same CDR3. V usage is TRBV9 and J usage is TRBJ1-2, with a weak D call TRBD1 (5 bases). This CDR3 spans 14 amino acids. The V gene's germline CDR1 is SGDLS and CDR2 YYNGEE. Trimming pared 0 bases from V and 4 bases from J, leaving 10 bases between. CDR3 protein: CASSVEQAPYGYTF. The CDR3 region has the DNA TGTGCCAGCAGCGTAGAACAGGCGCCCTATGGCTACACCTTC.